This is a list of T cell receptor beta chains from one sample in a study of T-cell memory formation after mild COVID-19. TCRdb called the 5' RACE reads again in MiXCR, with one record for every CDR3 protein. In the table there are under 300,000 distinct CDR3 sequences, around 8% of which are singletons. Sequenced material: PBMCs or a T cell subset sorted from them (not recorded which). Receptors originate from a man younger than 30 who had mild COVID-19 (a few samples of this study predate the infection). Cell type and time point are not known. CDR3s include the opening cysteine and the closing phenylalanine or tryptophan. A D gene is named only where the DNA matches it firmly. Only some rows state a clone size, as once, few, many or a class for expanded clones.

>TRBJ1-1|-|TRBV6-4|-
CASSDSWEDRTEAFF
TGTGCCAGCAGTGACTCTTGGGAAGATAGGACTGAAGCTTTCTTT
>TRBJ2-7|TRBD1|TRBV18|-
CASSPSRDRGGEQYF
TGTGCCAGCTCACCATCCCGGGACAGGGGTGGAGAGCAGTACTTC
>TRBJ2-3|TRBD1|TRBV6-5|few
CASSYGAGGDGTSDTQYF
TGTGCCAGCAGTTACGGTGCAGGGGGCGACGGAACAAGCGATACGCAGTATTTT
>TRBJ1-1|TRBD1|TRBV29-1|-
CSGTGRLTEAFF
TGCAGCGGGACAGGAAGGCTCACTGAAGCTTTCTTT
>TRBJ2-2|-|TRBV7-9|-
CASSLFDTGELFF
TGTGCCAGCAGCTTATTTGACACCGGGGAGCTGTTTTTT
>TRBJ1-5|-|TRBV12-3/TRBV12-4|many
CASSFLGGGNQPQHF
TGTGCCAGCAGTTTTCTGGGAGGGGGCAATCAGCCCCAGCATTTT
>TRBJ2-4|TRBD2|TRBV4-1|few
CASSLSGGPQNIQYF
TGCGCCAGCAGCCTGAGCGGGGGGCCCCAGAACATTCAGTACTTC
>TRBJ1-6|TRBD1|TRBV4-3|-
CASSYDRGGSYNSPLHF
TGCGCCAGCAGCTATGACAGGGGAGGTTCCTATAATTCACCCCTCCACTTT
>TRBJ2-3|TRBD2|TRBV18|-
CASSPMRRGATDTQYF
TGTGCCAGCTCACCAATGCGGCGGGGGGCGACAGATACGCAGTATTTT
>TRBJ1-6|-|TRBV11-2|few
CASSLEGRNSPLHF
TGTGCCAGCAGCTTAGAAGGCAGGAATTCACCCCTCCACTTT
>TRBJ1-2|-|TRBV5-5|few
CASSLARALYGYTF
TGTGCCAGCAGCTTGGCCAGGGCCCTATATGGCTACACCTTC
>TRBJ2-1|TRBD2|TRBV3-1|-
CASSTRLAGVDEQFF
TGTGCCAGCAGCACCCGACTAGCGGGGGTGGATGAGCAGTTCTTC
>TRBJ1-2|-|TRBV6-6|few
CASSPSPGTLYGYTF
TGTGCCAGCAGTCCGAGTCCCGGGACACTCTATGGCTACACCTTC
>TRBJ2-5|-|TRBV5-1|few
CASSLAFRPEETQYF
TGCGCCAGCAGCTTGGCCTTCAGGCCAGAGGAGACCCAGTACTTC
>TRBJ2-7|-|TRBV3-1|many
CASSQDWGNEQYF
TGTGCCAGCAGCCAAGATTGGGGGAACGAGCAGTACTTC
>TRBJ1-1|-|TRBV4-2|many
CASSQDPGGRRVNTEAFF
TGTGCCAGCAGCCAAGACCCTGGAGGGCGGCGAGTGAACACTGAAGCTTTCTTT
>TRBJ2-3|TRBD1|TRBV9|-
CASSAEGQPPSDTQYF
TGTGCCAGCAGCGCCGAGGGACAGCCTCCCTCGGATACGCAGTATTTT
>TRBJ2-3|TRBD2|TRBV27|-
CASSQLLGGVRQYF
TGTGCCAGCAGTCAACTCCTTGGGGGGGTTAGGCAGTATTTT
>TRBJ2-5|-|TRBV19|few
CASSIDPTGYRETQYF
TGTGCCAGTAGTATCGACCCCACAGGGTATCGAGAGACCCAGTACTTC
>TRBJ2-5|-|TRBV11-2|many
CASSLSSQETQYF
TGCGCCAGCAGCTTGTCAAGCCAAGAGACCCAGTACTTC
>TRBJ1-2|-|TRBV2|few
CASSERRQPPTNYGYTF
TGTGCCAGCAGTGAGCGGAGGCAGCCCCCGACTAACTATGGCTACACCTTC
>TRBJ2-5|-|TRBV7-3|-
CASSLLGGPAETQYF
TGTGCCAGCAGCTTACTAGGGGGGCCGGCAGAGACCCAGTACTTC
>TRBJ2-7|-|TRBV5-1|few
CASSLAAGRRDEQYF
TGCGCCAGCAGCTTGGCGGCAGGGCGAAGGGACGAGCAGTACTTC
>TRBJ2-3|TRBD2|TRBV5-6|few
CASSPGDSGGGDTQYF
TGTGCCAGCAGCCCCGGGGATAGCGGGGGGGGAGATACGCAGTATTTT
>TRBJ2-1|-|TRBV7-9|few
CASSSAGRTYNEQFF
TGTGCCAGCAGCTCGGCGGGCCGGACCTACAATGAGCAGTTCTTC
>TRBJ2-3|TRBD1|TRBV5-1|many
CASSFRDRGSDTQYF
TGCGCCAGCAGCTTCCGGGACAGGGGGTCTGATACGCAGTATTTT
>TRBJ2-1|TRBD1|TRBV7-9|few
CASSFRQGDEQFF
TGTGCCAGCAGCTTCCGACAGGGCGATGAGCAGTTCTTC
>TRBJ2-7|-|TRBV3-1|many
CASSQHGGVSYEQYF
TGTGCCAGCAGCCAGCACGGCGGGGTCTCCTACGAGCAGTACTTC
>TRBJ2-6|-|TRBV18|-
CASSPPVGAGANVLTF
TGTGCCAGCTCACCACCGGTGGGGGCTGGGGCCAACGTCCTGACTTTC
>TRBJ1-5|-|TRBV12-3/TRBV12-4|few
CASSLEMGNAGRQPQHF
TGTGCCAGCAGTCTCGAAATGGGGAATGCAGGGCGTCAGCCCCAGCATTTT
>TRBJ1-2|-|TRBV6-6|few
CASSLIGEGRNYGYTF
TGTGCCAGCAGTTTAATAGGTGAAGGGCGGAACTATGGCTACACCTTC
>TRBJ2-5|-|TRBV21-1|few
CASSTRDHSGETQYF
TGTGCCAGCAGCACCAGGGACCACTCGGGAGAGACCCAGTACTTC
>TRBJ2-1|-|TRBV7-2|many
CASSLGRGSEQFF
TGTGCCAGCAGCTTAGGACGGGGCAGTGAGCAGTTCTTC
>TRBJ2-3|-|TRBV4-1|few
CASSHLQGQRDTQYF
TGCGCCAGCAGCCACTTACAGGGCCAACGGGATACGCAGTATTTT
>TRBJ2-1|-|TRBV6-2/TRBV6-3|-
CASSPDIPAHEQFF
TGTGCCAGCAGTCCCGATATACCGGCTCATGAGCAGTTCTTC
>TRBJ2-5|TRBD1|TRBV7-3|few
CASSYTGVGETQYF
TGTGCCAGCAGTTATACAGGGGTGGGGGAGACCCAGTACTTC
>TRBJ2-5|-|TRBV10-2|few
CASSFGLGTPREETQYF
TGCGCCAGCAGTTTTGGCCTTGGGACCCCACGCGAAGAGACCCAGTACTTC
>TRBJ2-1|TRBD1|TRBV27|-
CASSGQGDFVNEQFF
TGTGCCAGCAGTGGACAGGGGGACTTCGTGAATGAGCAGTTCTTC
>TRBJ2-3|-|TRBV20-1|-
CSATDATDTQYF
TGCAGTGCCACCGACGCCACAGATACGCAGTATTTT
>TRBJ1-4|-|TRBV20-1|few
CSATRPPEKEKLFF
TGCAGTGCTACCAGACCCCCGGAGAAGGAAAAACTGTTTTTT
>TRBJ2-1|TRBD2|TRBV5-1|few
CASSLAAGISYNEQFF
TGCGCCAGCAGCTTGGCAGCGGGGATTTCCTACAATGAGCAGTTCTTC
>TRBJ2-1|TRBD2|TRBV20-1|many
CSALSPIGAGGLSYNEQFF
TGCAGTGCTCTTTCCCCGATCGGAGCGGGGGGGTTATCCTACAATGAGCAGTTCTTC
>TRBJ2-1|-|TRBV7-2|-
CASSLGARANEQFF
TGTGCCAGCAGCTTGGGCGCCAGAGCCAATGAGCAGTTCTTC
>TRBJ1-5|-|TRBV6-5|-
CASRPGGFNQPQHF
TGTGCCAGCAGGCCCGGAGGGTTCAATCAGCCCCAGCATTTT
>TRBJ1-1|-|TRBV5-4|many
CASSLAQGGTEAFF
TGTGCCAGCAGCTTGGCTCAGGGAGGGACTGAAGCTTTCTTT
>TRBJ1-1|-|TRBV7-2|many
CASSLGGGLNTEAFF
TGTGCCAGCAGCTTAGGGGGGGGTCTGAACACTGAAGCTTTCTTT
>TRBJ1-5|-|TRBV9|few
CASSVGGGLNQPQHF
TGTGCCAGCAGCGTAGGTGGGGGGTTGAACCAGCCCCAGCATTTT
>TRBJ1-5|-|TRBV9|-
CASSVAGEGDQPQHF
TGTGCCAGCAGCGTAGCGGGGGAAGGGGATCAGCCCCAGCATTTT
>TRBJ2-5|-|TRBV9|-
CASSVVGGGTETQYF
TGTGCCAGCAGCGTAGTCGGCGGGGGCACGGAGACCCAGTACTTC
>TRBJ2-2|-|TRBV7-6|-
CASSLTGSNTGELFF
TGTGCCAGCAGCCTAACAGGGTCCAACACCGGGGAGCTGTTTTTT
>TRBJ2-4|-|TRBV4-1|-
CASSQVPGQNIQYF
TGCGCCAGCAGCCAAGTTCCAGGGCAAAACATTCAGTACTTC
>TRBJ2-3|TRBD1|TRBV10-3|-
CAASRGLSTDTQYF
TGTGCCGCCTCCAGGGGGCTGAGCACAGATACGCAGTATTTT
>TRBJ2-2|-|TRBV29-1|-
CSVTGTLTGELFF
TGCAGCGTCACGGGCACTCTCACCGGGGAGCTGTTTTTT
>TRBJ2-3|TRBD2|TRBV4-2|few
CASSQNSGGDTQYF
TGTGCCAGCAGCCAGAATAGCGGGGGGGATACGCAGTATTTT
>TRBJ2-3|TRBD1|TRBV7-2|many
CASSLGTGPTDTQYF
TGTGCCAGCAGCTTGGGGACAGGGCCCACAGATACGCAGTATTTT